This TCR beta chain is drawn from a study of cytomegalovirus exposure and HLA in healthy donors. The sample holds a few counts of this clone. Germline loops: CDR1 GTSNPN, CDR2 SVGIG (reference sequence). The CDR3 loop spans 15 amino acids. J gave up 2 bases and V 7 bases, and 13 bases lay outside the gene matches. Primers: 60 Vbeta forward and 13 Jbeta reverse. In the original analysis: Counted up in a later analysis, unique TCR beta chains came to about 80 million, with around 10 million shared. Sequenced by immunoSEQ multiplex PCR; TCRdb stores in-frame clones only, minus some. That table supplies the V and J calls and clone size; D and trimming were determined from the DNA. The data hold some 220,000 clones, with 77% observed a single time.

The sequence was obtained from a woman aged 60-70 years in good health and CMV-seropositive. Sequenced material: PBMCs. This chain connects TRBV30 to TRBJ1-2; TRBD1 matches 7 bases. CDR3 DNA: TGTGCCTTTTCGGCCGGAACAGGGGCGAACTATGGCTACACCTTC. Residues: CAFSAGTGANYGYTF.